This T cell receptor beta chain was sequenced during a study of a mutant IDH1 vaccine in newly diagnosed glioma. Study information: Across weeks 1, 3, 5, 7, 11, 15, 19 and 23, patients received a vaccination each time, eight in all.

Time point described: week 11, during vaccination. Each vaccine dose was 300 ug of mutant IDH1 20-mer peptide, with topical imiquimod. Donor diagnoses consisted of new WHO grade 3 or 4 IDH1-mutant, ATRX-lost astrocytomas. As for this clone: What it recognizes is unknown.

Clones were sequenced by immunoSEQ multiplex PCR, and TCRdb holds only the in-frame ones, with some missing. Among some 23,000 clones, roughly 80% were seen once, and the ten largest hold approximately 9.5%. The junction had 8 bases not matched to a gene; V was cut back by 5 bases and J by 2 bases. The germline CDR1 and CDR2 sequences are LGHNT and FRNRAP. CDR3 length: 17 amino acids. This specimen consisted of PBMCs, obtained from a glioma patient whose treatment included an IDH1 peptide vaccine. This sequence was found in a woman aged 18-29 years with glioma. V is TRBV12-5 and J is TRBJ2-3, with 12 bases fitting TRBD2. CDR3 sequence: CASGPGLAGFLTDTQYF. DNA of the CDR3: TGTGCTAGTGGTCCCGGACTAGCGGGGTTTCTCACAGATACGCAGTATTTT.